The next 17 T cell receptor beta chains were all read from a single sample in a study of TIL therapy for anti-PD-1-resistant metastatic lung cancer. As for time point: pre-treatment sample, taken before nivolumab and TIL therapy. This was the immunoSEQ v3 assay. Some clones are missing from TCRdb's copy, which holds only in-frame ones; the method was immunoSEQ multiplex PCR. This sample yields about 60,000 clones, of which over 75% are seen a single time; roughly 2.6% belongs to the top ten. The sequenced sample was blood, obtained at baseline. All receptors come from a person aged 25-85 years with non-small cell lung cancer.

This rearrangement joins TRBV9 to TRBJ1-3; no clear D. The CDR3 consists of 11 residues. Germline V gene lookup returns CDR1 SGDLS and CDR2 YYNGEE. V lost 5 bases and J lost 1, with 1 base in between. DNA of the CDR3: TGTGCCAGCAGATCTGGAAACACCATATATTTT. It is translated as CASRSGNTIYF. Variable domain in full (rest from reference TRBV9 and TRBJ1-3): DSGVTQTPKHLITATGQRVTLRCSPRSGDLSVYWYQQSLDQGLQFLIQYYNGEERAKGNILERFSAQQFPDLHSELNLSSLELGDSALYFCASRSGNTIYFGEGSWLTVV.

The chain recombines TRBV19 with TRBJ1-5; 7 bases are a match to TRBD1. CDR1 and CDR2 (germline): LNHDA, SQIVND (reference sequence). This CDR3 is built from 14 residues. The V gene end was trimmed by 4 bases and the J gene end by 6 bases; junction bases not matched to a gene: 6. CDR3 residues: CASSTDRVGQPQHF. CDR3 DNA sequence: TGTGCCAGTAGTACAGACAGGGTGGGTCAGCCCCAGCATTTT. Supplemented by reference TRBV19 and TRBJ1-5, the full variable domain reads DGGITQSPKYLFRKEGQNVTLSCEQNLNHDAMYWYRQDPGQGLRLIYYSQIVNDFQKGDIAEGYSVSREKKESFPLTVTSAQKNPTAFYLCASSTDRVGQPQHFGDGTRLSIL.

The chain joins TRBV30 to TRBJ1-1; 8 nucleotides agree with TRBD1. The ends lost 2 bases at V and 7 bases at J; junction bases unmatched: 12. Germline CDR1 reads GTSNPN; CDR2 reads SVGIG (reference sequence). This CDR3 contains 15 residues. The CDR3 nucleotides read TGTGCCTGGAGTAGGACTCGGACAGGGTCCGGTGAAGCTTTCTTT. As protein: CAWSRTRTGSGEAFF.

This CDR3 reads CAISGTGGAQNEQFF. The DNA for the CDR3 is TGTGCCATCAGTGGGACCGGGGGGGCGCAGAATGAGCAGTTCTTC. The V call is TRBV10-3, the J call TRBJ2-1; 8 bases align to TRBD2. The trim removed 4 bases at V and 7 bases at J, leaving 9 bases unmatched. This CDR3 is built from 15 residues. Germline CDR1 is ENHRY and CDR2 is SYGVKD.

The chain uses TRBV30 and TRBJ1-5; 7 bases align to TRBD1. CDR1 and CDR2 (germline): GTSNPN, SVGIG (reference sequence). This CDR3 is 13 amino acids long. Unmatched junction bases numbered 8, after V lost 8 bases and J lost 4 bases. CDR3 loop: CAGAGGWNQPQHF. CDR3 in DNA: TGTGCCGGCGCAGGGGGATGGAATCAGCCCCAGCATTTT.

The V call is TRBV18, the J call TRBJ2-7, with 11 bases aligning to TRBD1. Trimming cost V 5 bases and J 4 bases; bases outside gene matches: 7. The CDR3 has 15 residues. Germline V gene lookup returns CDR1 KGHSH and CDR2 LQKENI. The CDR3, as DNA: TGTGCCAGCTCAGGGCTGGGACAGGGGGGGTACGAGCAGTACTTC. This sequence encodes CASSGLGQGGYEQYF.

This sequence joins TRBV30 and TRBJ2-5; D call uncertain. Germline values: CDR1 GTSNPN, CDR2 SVGIG (reference sequence). Trimming stripped 2 bases from V and 2 bases from J, with 6 bases between. CDR3 length equals 12 residues. The CDR3 region is CAWSSSQETQYF. Written as DNA, the CDR3 is TGTGCCTGGAGTTCCAGTCAAGAGACCCAGTACTTC. Combining the CDR3 with reference TRBV30 and TRBJ2-5 gives the whole variable domain SQTIHQWPATLVQPVGSPLSLECTVEGTSNPNLYWYRQAAGRGLQLLFYSVGIGQISSEVPQNLSASRPQDRQFILSSKKLLLSDSGFYLCAWSSSQETQYFGPGTRLLVL.

This chain connects TRBV18 to TRBJ2-5, with TRBD1 identical over 10 bases. The CDR3 covers 14 residues. The ends lost 4 bases at V and 2 bases at J; junction bases unmatched: 1. Germline CDR1 KGHSH, CDR2 LQKENI. The CDR3 is CASSRTGGQETQYF. In nucleotides, the CDR3 is TGTGCCAGCTCACGGACAGGGGGTCAAGAGACCCAGTACTTC.

CDR3 nucleotide sequence: TGTGCCAGCTCCCTGGGACTCTATGGCTACACCTTC. This codes for CASSLGLYGYTF. The V call is TRBV18, the J call TRBJ1-2; D is possibly TRBD1 (5 bases). This CDR3 region has 12 residues. Between the trimmed V and J ends, which lost 6 bases and 4 bases, there was a span of 9 bases. In germline, CDR1 is KGHSH, CDR2 LQKENI.

This chain links TRBV30 with TRBJ2-3; D gene unclear. Germline V gene lookup returns CDR1 GTSNPN and CDR2 SVGIG (reference sequence). The CDR3 extends over 11 amino acids. V lost 5 bases, J lost 1 base, and 4 bases lay in between. CDR3 loop: CAWSRTDTQYF. The DNA of the CDR3 is TGTGCCTGGTCCCGCACAGATACGCAGTATTTT.

The rearrangement links TRBV11-2 to TRBJ2-4; TRBD1 is a possible D gene (6 bases). V was clipped by 1 base and J by 15 bases, with 19 bases between them. Germline-derived CDR1 and CDR2 are SGHAT and FQNNGV. This CDR3 spans 14 amino acids. The CDR3 region is CASSLGRGASLGYF. CDR3 nucleotide sequence: TGTGCCAGCAGCTTAGGCAGGGGCGCGAGCCTAGGGTACTTC.

The V call is TRBV25-1, the J call TRBJ2-1, with D possibly TRBD2 on 6 matching bases. Germline values: CDR1 MGHDK, CDR2 SYGVNS. The germline V and J ends were trimmed by 4 bases and 9 bases, with 19 bases remaining between them. The CDR3 runs 15 residues. The CDR3 DNA reads as TGTGCCAGCAGTGCTCTCAGACTAGATCAGGGTGAGCAGTTCTTC. It encodes CASSALRLDQGEQFF. The full variable domain, with the rest looked up from reference TRBV25-1 and TRBJ2-1, is EADIYQTPRYLVIGTGKKITLECSQTMGHDKMYWYQQDPGMELHLIHYSYGVNSTEKGDLSSESTVSRIRTEHFPLTLESARPSHTSQYLCASSALRLDQGEQFFGPGTRLTVL.

CDR3 nucleotides: TGTGCCAGCAGCGCGGGAGCTCTTGCTACTGAAGCTTTCTTT. Translating it yields CASSAGALATEAFF. The V and J genes are TRBV2 and TRBJ1-1; D is unclear. This CDR3 comprises 14 residues. Trimming left V 6 bases short and J 5 bases short, with 16 bases between. Germline V gene lookup returns CDR1 SNHLY and CDR2 FYNNEI.

The CDR3 bases are TGTGTCAGTTGGAGCGACAGCAGCTATGGCTACACCTTC. Its translation is CVSWSDSSYGYTF. This chain connects TRBV28 to TRBJ1-2, with D possibly TRBD1 on 5 matching bases. Germline V gives CDR1 MDHEN, CDR2 SYDVKM. The CDR3 extends over 13 amino acids.

CDR3 sequence reads: CASGLVLGKGGLGYTF. CDR3 nucleotide sequence: TGTGCTAGTGGTTTGGTACTAGGCAAAGGGGGCCTTGGCTACACCTTC. This chain uses TRBV12-5 with TRBJ1-2; 7 bases fit TRBD1. Trimming took 0 bases from V and 7 from J; bases not matched to a gene: 11. From germline, CDR1 is LGHNT and CDR2 FRNRAP. The CDR3 runs to 16 residues. Based on the CDR3 plus reference TRBV12-5 and TRBJ1-2, the full variable domain is DARVTQTPRHKVTEMGQEVTMRCQPILGHNTVFWYRQTMMQGLELLAYFRNRAPLDDSGMPKDRFSAEMPDATLATLKIQPSEPRDSAVYFCASGLVLGKGGLGYTFGSGTRLTVV.

The chain couples TRBV5-4 to TRBJ2-7, with D perhaps being TRBD1 or TRBD2 (5 bases each). The CDR3 has 16 amino acids. Trimming removed 4 bases from V and 3 bases from J, with 20 bases in between. CDR1 and CDR2 (germline): SGHNT, YYREEE (reference sequence). The CDR3, as DNA: TGTGCCAGCAGCGAAAACCCGGGACCGAACCTCTACGAGCAGTACTTC. Translated, it gives CASSENPGPNLYEQYF.

The J gene is TRBJ2-3, the V gene TRBV7-2; 9 bases match TRBD2. Germline V lookup: CDR1 SGHTA, CDR2 FQGNSA. This CDR3 is 15 amino acids long. The J segment lost 4 bases and the V segment lost 5 bases, leaving 7 bases of the junction unmatched. Here the CDR3 DNA reads TGTGCCAGCAGCCCAAAAGCGGGGGGCTCAGATACGCAGTATTTT. This encodes CASSPKAGGSDTQYF.